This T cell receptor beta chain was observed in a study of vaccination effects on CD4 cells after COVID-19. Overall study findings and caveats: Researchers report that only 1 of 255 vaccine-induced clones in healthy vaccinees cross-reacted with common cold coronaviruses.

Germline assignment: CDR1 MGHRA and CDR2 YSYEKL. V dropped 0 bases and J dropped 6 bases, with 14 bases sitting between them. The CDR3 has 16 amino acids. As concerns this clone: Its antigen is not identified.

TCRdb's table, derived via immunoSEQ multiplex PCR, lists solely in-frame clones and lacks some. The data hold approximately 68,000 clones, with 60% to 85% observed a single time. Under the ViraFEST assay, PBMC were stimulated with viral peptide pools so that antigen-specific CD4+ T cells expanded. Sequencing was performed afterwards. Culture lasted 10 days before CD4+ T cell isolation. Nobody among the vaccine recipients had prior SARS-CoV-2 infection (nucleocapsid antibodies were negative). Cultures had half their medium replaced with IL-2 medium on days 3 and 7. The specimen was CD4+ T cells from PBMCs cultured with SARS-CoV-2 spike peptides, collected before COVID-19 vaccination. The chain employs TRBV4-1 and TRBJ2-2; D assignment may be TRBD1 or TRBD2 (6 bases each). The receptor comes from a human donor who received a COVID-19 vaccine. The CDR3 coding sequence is TGCGCCAGCAGCCAAGATCTCACGGGGGCGGCCGGGGAGCTGTTTTTT. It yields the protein CASSQDLTGAAGELFF.